This is a list of T cell receptor beta chains from one sample in a study of spatial heterogeneity in lung cancer. Each CDR3 protein is one row after TCRdb ran MiXCR on the 5' RACE reads. The sample contains roughly 9,200 distinct CDR3 sequences, about 2.7% of which appear only once. Specimen: lung tumor tissue, collected at surgery. These receptors originate from a male donor with early-stage non-small cell lung cancer. The CDR3 runs from the conserved cysteine through the conserved F or W. The order of the fields is clone size, D gene, V gene, J gene, CDR3 protein, CDR3 DNA. The D gene is left open where the match is weak. Size is omitted from some rows. Given values are once, few, many or a class for expanded clones.

clone size: -; D gene: -; V gene: TRBV12-3/TRBV12-4; J gene: TRBJ1-1; CDR3 protein: CASSLGIEAFF; CDR3 DNA: TGTGCCAGCAGTTTAGGGATTGAAGCTTTCTTT
clone size: large; D gene: -; V gene: TRBV27; J gene: TRBJ2-5; CDR3 protein: CASRSSDRTLGAQYF; CDR3 DNA: TGTGCCAGCAGATCAAGTGACAGGACCTTGGGGGCCCAGTACTTC
clone size: many; D gene: -; V gene: TRBV12-3/TRBV12-4; J gene: TRBJ1-3; CDR3 protein: CASSLGGSRNTIYF; CDR3 DNA: TGTGCCAGCAGTTTAGGCGGCAGCAGAAACACCATATATTTT
clone size: many; D gene: TRBD2; V gene: TRBV6-2/TRBV6-3; J gene: TRBJ2-1; CDR3 protein: CASSATSGGAGEQFF; CDR3 DNA: TGTGCCAGCAGTGCGACTAGCGGGGGGGCCGGAGAGCAGTTCTTC
clone size: medium-sized; D gene: -; V gene: TRBV19; J gene: TRBJ1-5; CDR3 protein: CASSSTSKAPQHF; CDR3 DNA: TGTGCCAGTAGCTCGACAAGTAAAGCGCCCCAGCATTTT
clone size: medium-sized; D gene: -; V gene: TRBV20-1; J gene: TRBJ2-2; CDR3 protein: CSAAKGWNTGELFF; CDR3 DNA: TGCAGTGCCGCGAAGGGCTGGAACACCGGGGAGCTGTTTTTT
clone size: many; D gene: -; V gene: TRBV28; J gene: TRBJ1-3; CDR3 protein: CASSLRGNTIYF; CDR3 DNA: TGTGCCAGCAGTTTAAGGGGAAACACCATATATTTT
clone size: medium-sized; D gene: TRBD2; V gene: TRBV7-2; J gene: TRBJ2-6; CDR3 protein: CASSLSSGGPGANVLTF; CDR3 DNA: TGTGCCAGCAGCTTGAGTAGCGGGGGGCCGGGGGCCAACGTCCTGACTTTC
clone size: many; D gene: -; V gene: TRBV7-3; J gene: TRBJ2-6; CDR3 protein: CASSLIAGGGGANVLTF; CDR3 DNA: TGTGCCAGCAGCTTAATAGCCGGGGGCGGTGGGGCCAACGTCCTGACTTTC
clone size: many; D gene: -; V gene: TRBV11-2; J gene: TRBJ2-7; CDR3 protein: CASSLDRASWGTYEQYF; CDR3 DNA: TGTGCCAGCAGCTTAGATCGGGCGTCGTGGGGTACCTACGAGCAGTACTTC
clone size: medium-sized; D gene: -; V gene: TRBV7-2; J gene: TRBJ2-2; CDR3 protein: CASSFGRAGTGELFF; CDR3 DNA: TGTGCCAGCAGCTTTGGGCGAGCGGGCACCGGGGAGCTGTTTTTT
clone size: -; D gene: -; V gene: TRBV1; J gene: TRBJ1-4; CDR3 protein: CASSQGQSNEKLFF; CDR3 DNA: TGTGCCAGCAGCCAAGGACAGTCTAATGAAAAACTGTTTTTT
clone size: many; D gene: -; V gene: TRBV5-1; J gene: TRBJ1-3; CDR3 protein: CASSLAGVGSAGNTIYF; CDR3 DNA: TGCGCCAGCAGCTTGGCTGGGGTGGGCTCTGCTGGAAACACCATATATTTT
clone size: many; D gene: -; V gene: TRBV12-3/TRBV12-4; J gene: TRBJ2-7; CDR3 protein: CASILAPGTGAYEQYF; CDR3 DNA: TGTGCCAGCATTTTAGCCCCCGGGACCGGGGCTTACGAGCAGTACTTC
clone size: -; D gene: -; V gene: TRBV7-2; J gene: TRBJ2-3; CDR3 protein: CASSFGGTRFGTDTQYF; CDR3 DNA: TGTGCCAGCAGCTTTGGGGGAACCCGGTTCGGCACAGATACGCAGTATTTT
clone size: -; D gene: -; V gene: TRBV6-2/TRBV6-3; J gene: TRBJ2-4; CDR3 protein: CASSAGSYIQYF; CDR3 DNA: TGTGCCTCCTCCGCAGGGAGCTACATTCAGTACTTC
clone size: -; D gene: -; V gene: TRBV7-9; J gene: TRBJ2-7; CDR3 protein: CASSTGRYEQYF; CDR3 DNA: TGTGCCAGCAGCACGGGACGCTACGAGCAGTACTTC
clone size: many; D gene: -; V gene: TRBV5-1; J gene: TRBJ1-2; CDR3 protein: CASSGTTSLPGGYTF; CDR3 DNA: TGCGCCAGCAGCGGAACGACCTCCTTACCTGGAGGCTACACCTTC
clone size: many; D gene: TRBD2; V gene: TRBV20-1; J gene: TRBJ2-1; CDR3 protein: CSAKGPRGRGAYNEQFF; CDR3 DNA: TGCAGTGCTAAGGGCCCTCGGGGGCGGGGGGCTTACAATGAGCAGTTCTTC
clone size: many; D gene: TRBD2; V gene: TRBV5-6; J gene: TRBJ2-7; CDR3 protein: CASSSRRGAGSYEQYF; CDR3 DNA: TGTGCCAGCAGCTCCCGGCGGGGGGCGGGTTCTTACGAGCAGTACTTC
clone size: many; D gene: -; V gene: TRBV12-3/TRBV12-4; J gene: TRBJ1-2; CDR3 protein: CASSFGGIYGYTF; CDR3 DNA: TGTGCCAGCAGTTTCGGGGGGATCTATGGCTACACCTTC
clone size: many; D gene: TRBD1; V gene: TRBV12-3/TRBV12-4; J gene: TRBJ2-6; CDR3 protein: CASSTTGGVHSGANVLTF; CDR3 DNA: TGTGCCAGCAGTACAACAGGGGGCGTCCACTCTGGGGCCAACGTCCTGACTTTC
clone size: many; D gene: -; V gene: TRBV30; J gene: TRBJ1-6; CDR3 protein: CAWRPFADVSPLHF; CDR3 DNA: TGTGCCTGGAGACCCTTCGCGGATGTTTCACCCCTCCACTTT
clone size: medium-sized; D gene: TRBD2; V gene: TRBV10-1; J gene: TRBJ2-1; CDR3 protein: CASSELAGGNEQFF; CDR3 DNA: TGCGCCAGCAGTGAACTAGCGGGGGGAAATGAGCAGTTCTTC
clone size: many; D gene: -; V gene: TRBV27; J gene: TRBJ2-3; CDR3 protein: CASSSRRPGGGTDTQYF; CDR3 DNA: TGTGCCAGCAGTTCCCGCCGTCCGGGCGGGGGCACAGATACGCAGTATTTT
clone size: many; D gene: -; V gene: TRBV20-1; J gene: TRBJ1-4; CDR3 protein: CSARDWQGTEKLFF; CDR3 DNA: TGCAGTGCTAGAGATTGGCAGGGAACTGAAAAACTGTTTTTT
clone size: medium-sized; D gene: -; V gene: TRBV28; J gene: TRBJ1-1; CDR3 protein: CASSFGQRPEAFF; CDR3 DNA: TGTGCCAGCAGTTTCGGACAGAGGCCTGAAGCTTTCTTT
clone size: medium-sized; D gene: TRBD1; V gene: TRBV5-1; J gene: TRBJ2-2; CDR3 protein: CASSLAAAPGQGFGELFF; CDR3 DNA: TGCGCCAGCAGCTTGGCCGCGGCGCCGGGACAGGGTTTCGGGGAGCTGTTTTTT
clone size: many; D gene: -; V gene: TRBV7-3; J gene: TRBJ2-3; CDR3 protein: CASSPRVSTDTQYF; CDR3 DNA: TGTGCCAGCTCCCCGCGAGTAAGCACAGATACGCAGTATTTT
clone size: many; D gene: -; V gene: TRBV12-3/TRBV12-4; J gene: TRBJ1-6; CDR3 protein: CASSLAANSPLHF; CDR3 DNA: TGTGCCAGCAGTTTAGCGGCCAATTCACCCCTCCACTTT
clone size: many; D gene: -; V gene: TRBV3-1; J gene: TRBJ1-2; CDR3 protein: CASSSRTDGWGANYGYTF; CDR3 DNA: TGTGCCAGCAGCTCAAGGACGGACGGATGGGGAGCTAACTATGGCTACACCTTC
clone size: medium-sized; D gene: TRBD1; V gene: TRBV18; J gene: TRBJ2-6; CDR3 protein: CASSPPTGSPGANVLTF; CDR3 DNA: TGTGCCAGCTCACCACCGACAGGGTCCCCTGGGGCCAACGTCCTGACTTTC
clone size: many; D gene: -; V gene: TRBV7-2; J gene: TRBJ2-2; CDR3 protein: CASSLVASRNTGELFF; CDR3 DNA: TGTGCCAGCAGCCTCGTGGCCTCCAGGAACACCGGGGAGCTGTTTTTT
clone size: many; D gene: -; V gene: TRBV27; J gene: TRBJ1-1; CDR3 protein: CASSLRGESEAFF; CDR3 DNA: TGTGCCAGCAGTTTAAGGGGGGAATCTGAAGCTTTCTTT
clone size: many; D gene: TRBD1; V gene: TRBV6-5; J gene: TRBJ2-7; CDR3 protein: CASSYDPGQGPLQQYF; CDR3 DNA: TGTGCCAGCAGTTACGACCCGGGACAGGGCCCACTACAGCAGTACTTC
clone size: many; D gene: -; V gene: TRBV10-3; J gene: TRBJ1-1; CDR3 protein: CAISEIGSVNTEAFF; CDR3 DNA: TGTGCCATCAGTGAGATTGGTTCGGTGAACACTGAAGCTTTCTTT
clone size: many; D gene: -; V gene: TRBV5-4; J gene: TRBJ2-3; CDR3 protein: CASSTEGGTTDTQYF; CDR3 DNA: TGTGCCAGCAGCACGGAAGGGGGAACCACAGATACGCAGTATTTT
clone size: many; D gene: -; V gene: TRBV3-1; J gene: TRBJ2-2; CDR3 protein: CASSQTRGFRGTGELFF; CDR3 DNA: TGTGCCAGCAGCCAAACGCGAGGGTTCAGAGGCACCGGGGAGCTGTTTTTT
clone size: many; D gene: -; V gene: TRBV28; J gene: TRBJ1-2; CDR3 protein: CASSLDGGYTF; CDR3 DNA: TGTGCCAGCAGTTTAGATGGAGGCTACACCTTC
clone size: many; D gene: -; V gene: TRBV29-1; J gene: TRBJ2-4; CDR3 protein: CSVEEAGKNIQYF; CDR3 DNA: TGCAGCGTTGAAGAGGCAGGGAAGAACATTCAGTACTTC
clone size: many; D gene: -; V gene: TRBV5-5; J gene: TRBJ2-2; CDR3 protein: CASSLEGGTTGELFF; CDR3 DNA: TGTGCCAGCAGCTTGGAAGGGGGGACGACCGGGGAGCTGTTTTTT
clone size: many; D gene: TRBD1; V gene: TRBV6-2/TRBV6-3; J gene: TRBJ1-2; CDR3 protein: CASYGSGQGYGYTF; CDR3 DNA: TGTGCCAGCTACGGTTCGGGACAGGGGTATGGCTACACCTTC
clone size: many; D gene: TRBD1; V gene: TRBV20-1; J gene: TRBJ1-5; CDR3 protein: CSARDRGALGNQPQHF; CDR3 DNA: TGCAGTGCGAGGGACAGGGGGGCCCTTGGCAATCAGCCCCAGCATTTT
clone size: many; D gene: -; V gene: TRBV7-8; J gene: TRBJ1-1; CDR3 protein: CASSGRAMNTEAFF; CDR3 DNA: TGTGCCAGCAGTGGGAGGGCCATGAACACTGAAGCTTTCTTT
clone size: medium-sized; D gene: -; V gene: TRBV9; J gene: TRBJ2-7; CDR3 protein: CASSVEPGTYEQYF; CDR3 DNA: TGTGCCAGCAGCGTAGAGCCAGGGACCTACGAGCAGTACTTC
clone size: medium-sized; D gene: -; V gene: TRBV20-1; J gene: TRBJ2-7; CDR3 protein: CSAIGGSDEQYF; CDR3 DNA: TGCAGTGCTATCGGGGGTTCCGACGAGCAGTACTTC
clone size: many; D gene: -; V gene: TRBV12-3/TRBV12-4; J gene: TRBJ2-5; CDR3 protein: CASSFSGLEAQYF; CDR3 DNA: TGTGCCAGCAGTTTTTCCGGCCTGGAGGCCCAGTACTTC
clone size: many; D gene: TRBD1; V gene: TRBV20-1; J gene: TRBJ1-2; CDR3 protein: CSARTGGNYGYTF; CDR3 DNA: TGCAGTGCTAGGACAGGGGGGAACTATGGCTACACCTTC
clone size: many; D gene: -; V gene: TRBV12-3/TRBV12-4; J gene: TRBJ1-1; CDR3 protein: CASKGAGTEAFF; CDR3 DNA: TGTGCCAGCAAGGGAGCGGGCACTGAAGCTTTCTTT
clone size: large; D gene: -; V gene: TRBV4-2; J gene: TRBJ2-3; CDR3 protein: CASSQAAGLSADTQYF; CDR3 DNA: TGTGCCAGCAGCCAAGCGGCAGGGCTAAGCGCAGATACGCAGTATTTT
clone size: -; D gene: -; V gene: TRBV6-2/TRBV6-3; J gene: TRBJ2-7; CDR3 protein: CASSPPGQFIYEQYF; CDR3 DNA: TGTGCCAGCAGTCCCCCGGGGCAGTTCATCTACGAGCAGTACTTC
clone size: many; D gene: TRBD2; V gene: TRBV5-1; J gene: TRBJ2-5; CDR3 protein: CASSLLASGVETQYF; CDR3 DNA: TGCGCCAGCAGCTTGTTGGCTAGCGGGGTGGAGACCCAGTACTTC
clone size: few; D gene: -; V gene: TRBV21-1; J gene: TRBJ2-7; CDR3 protein: CASSKALRGDEQYF; CDR3 DNA: TGTGCCAGCAGCAAAGCGCTTCGGGGGGACGAGCAGTACTTC